This TCR beta chain originates from a study of CD8+CD57+ T cells in acquired aplastic anemia. V was shortened by 0 bases and J by 13 bases, with 10 bases between the two germline ends. CDR1 is SGDLS and CDR2 is YYNGEE in the germline V gene. The CDR3 totals 11 residues. CDR3 and TCR beta VDJ profiling relied on a genomic DNA template. TCRdb fed the reads into MiXCR, producing one record per CDR3 protein. The sample holds about 110,000 distinct CDR3 sequences, approximately 48% seen once. This receptor was identified in a human donor in good health, serving as a control. The sequenced sample was sorted CD4+, CD8+, or CD8+CD57+ T cells (not recorded which) from PBMCs. The rearrangement links TRBV9 to TRBJ1-2; D call uncertain. The chain's CDR3 is CASSVEGRSTF. The CDR3 DNA reads TGTGCCAGCAGCGTAGAGGGCAGATCCACCTTC.